This T cell receptor (beta chain) was recovered during a study of shared clonotypes between healthy human individuals. TCRdb's copy holds only in-frame clones and misses some; the assay was immunoSEQ multiplex PCR. Seen here are about 460,000 clones, 70% to 80% observed once, and the top ten hold 12%. The CDR3 is made up of 15 amino acids. Germline V gene data show CDR1 as SGHAT and CDR2 as FQNNGV. The V gene end was trimmed by 7 bases and the J gene end by 2 bases; junction bases not matched to a gene: 9. The receptor was derived from a woman aged 40 to 49 in good health. Some clones in this sample may be carry-over from other donors' samples. The source material was PBMCs. J is TRBJ2-7 and V is TRBV11-2; 9 bases line up with TRBD1. This chain's CDR3 is CASTLTGGDPYEQYF. Written as DNA, the CDR3 is TGTGCCAGCACCCTTACAGGGGGCGATCCCTACGAGCAGTACTTC.